This T cell receptor (beta chain) originates from a study of T cell responses to AZD1222 COVID-19 vaccine. Study results and caveats: Vaccine-related CD4 TCRs covered spike, predominating at 160-218 and 743-854. Seropositive at baseline were only a handful of AZD1222 recipients.

Clones were read by immunoSEQ multiplex PCR, and TCRdb kept only the in-frame ones, dropping some. The sample records 110,000 to 150,000 clones, about nine tenths being singletons. The germline CDR1 and CDR2 sequences are SGHDT and YYEEEE. The CDR3 loop spans 17 amino acids. V dropped 4 bases and J dropped 0 bases, with 17 bases sitting between them. Turning to this clone: No antigen is known for it.

The V and J genes are TRBV5-6 and TRBJ1-3; possibly TRBD1 for D (6 bases). Sequences were derived from peripheral blood, sampled on day 0 of AZD1222 vaccination. The TCR sequence derives from an adult in good health. CDR3 sequence (DNA): TGTGCCAGCAGCCCCGCGGGGGGCCTTTTCTCTGGAAACACCATATATTTT. Translated, it gives CASSPAGGLFSGNTIYF.